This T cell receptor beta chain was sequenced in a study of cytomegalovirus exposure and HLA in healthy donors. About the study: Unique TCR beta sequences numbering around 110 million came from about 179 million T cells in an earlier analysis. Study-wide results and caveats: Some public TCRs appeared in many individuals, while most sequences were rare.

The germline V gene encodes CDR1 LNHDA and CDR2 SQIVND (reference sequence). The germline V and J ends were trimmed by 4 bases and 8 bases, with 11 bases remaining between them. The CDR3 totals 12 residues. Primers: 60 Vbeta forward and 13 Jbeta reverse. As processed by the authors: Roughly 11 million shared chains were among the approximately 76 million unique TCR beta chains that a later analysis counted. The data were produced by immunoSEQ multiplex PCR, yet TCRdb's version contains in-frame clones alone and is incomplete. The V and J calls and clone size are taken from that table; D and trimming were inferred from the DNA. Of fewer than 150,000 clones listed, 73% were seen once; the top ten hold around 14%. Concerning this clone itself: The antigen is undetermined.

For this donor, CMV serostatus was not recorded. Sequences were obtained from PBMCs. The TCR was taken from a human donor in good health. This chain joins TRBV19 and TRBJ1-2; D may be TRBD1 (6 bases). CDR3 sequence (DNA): TGTGCCAGTAGTACAGACAGGAGGGGCTACACCTTC. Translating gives CASSTDRRGYTF.